Below, one T cell receptor (beta chain) is given with its context. Looked up from germline, CDR1 is LNHDA and CDR2 is SQIVND (reference sequence). Trimming took off 3 bases at V and 4 bases at J, with 18 bases between the two ends. The CDR3 sequence is 16 residues long. The entry originates in a study of T cell changes during pregnancy in multiple sclerosis. Some clones are missing from TCRdb's copy, which holds only in-frame ones; the method was immunoSEQ multiplex PCR. The sample lists around 42,000 clones, about 91% occurring once. J is TRBJ1-2 and V is TRBV19, with D perhaps TRBD1 (5 bases). This material consisted of CD4+ T cells from peripheral blood mononuclear cells, taken after pregnancy. The sequence came from a female donor in good health, enrolled as a control in a pregnancy study. This chain's CDR3 is CASSIRSSGTLYGYTF. The CDR3, as DNA: TGTGCCAGTAGTATTAGAAGTTCAGGGACTCTCTATGGCTACACCTTC.